A selection of T cell receptor beta chains follows, all from one sample in a study of blood T cell repertoires in COVID-19. Libraries were prepared by immunoSEQ multiplex PCR; TCRdb keeps only in-frame clonotypes and omits some of them. The sample lists around 700,000 clones, over 80% occurring once. The sequencing input was peripheral blood. The receptor source for this set is a young woman with acute or convalescent COVID-19. The CDR3 runs from the conserved cysteine through the conserved F or W. Fields, in order: CDR3 DNA, CDR3 protein, clone size, J gene, V gene, D gene, CDR3 length. A D gene is named only where the DNA matches it firmly. Size tells how often a clone was seen (once, few, many) or the class of an expanded clone, and some rows leave it out.

cdr3_nt: TGCGCCAGCAGGCCCGGGGGGGGACAGGGGGCTAACACCGGGGAGCTGTTTTTT
cdr3_aa: CASRPGGGQGANTGELFF
clone_size: NA
j_call: TRBJ2-2
v_call: TRBV4-3
d_call: TRBD1
cdr3_length: 18

cdr3_nt: TGTGCCAGCAGCTTGTCTACTGAGACCTACAATGAGCAGTTCTTC
cdr3_aa: CASSLSTETYNEQFF
clone_size: once
j_call: TRBJ2-1
v_call: TRBV9
d_call: NA
cdr3_length: 15

cdr3_nt: TGTGCCTGGAGCCTGAGTTGGAGGTCCTACAATGAGCAGTTCTTC
cdr3_aa: CAWSLSWRSYNEQFF
clone_size: NA
j_call: TRBJ2-1
v_call: TRBV30
d_call: NA
cdr3_length: 15

cdr3_nt: TGTGCCAGCAGCTTCACCGGGACAGGCGCCTACGAGCAGTACTTC
cdr3_aa: CASSFTGTGAYEQYF
clone_size: NA
j_call: TRBJ2-7
v_call: TRBV7-9
d_call: TRBD1
cdr3_length: 15

cdr3_nt: TGTGCCAGCAGCCGGGGGGGGGCGAACACTGAAGCTTTCTTT
cdr3_aa: CASSRGGANTEAFF
clone_size: NA
j_call: TRBJ1-1
v_call: TRBV28
d_call: NA
cdr3_length: 14

cdr3_nt: TGTGCCAGCAGCCAAGAGTATGTGTGGGACAGGGTGAGGATAGCTTTCTTT
cdr3_aa: CASSQEYVWDRVRIAFF
clone_size: NA
j_call: TRBJ1-1
v_call: TRBV3-1/TRBV3-2
d_call: TRBD1
cdr3_length: 17

cdr3_nt: TGTGCCACCAGCAGAGATTCTTGGACAGGGGTAGGTAAGGGATTAATGAACACTGAAGCTTTCTTT
cdr3_aa: CATSRDSWTGVGKGLMNTEAFF
clone_size: NA
j_call: TRBJ1-1
v_call: TRBV15
d_call: TRBD1
cdr3_length: 22

cdr3_nt: TGCGCCAGCAGCCAACTAGGGGTAACGTATGGCTACACCTTC
cdr3_aa: CASSQLGVTYGYTF
clone_size: NA
j_call: TRBJ1-2
v_call: TRBV4-1
d_call: NA
cdr3_length: 14

cdr3_nt: TGCGCCAGCAGCGGGGAGCGGGGGGGATACAATGAGCAGTTCTTC
cdr3_aa: CASSGERGGYNEQFF
clone_size: NA
j_call: TRBJ2-1
v_call: TRBV5-1
d_call: TRBD2
cdr3_length: 15

cdr3_nt: TGTGCCAGCAGTTCCGGGACAGGAACATCTCGCCTCCACTTT
cdr3_aa: CASSSGTGTSRLHF
clone_size: NA
j_call: TRBJ1-6
v_call: TRBV27
d_call: TRBD1
cdr3_length: 14

cdr3_nt: TGTGCCAGCAGTGAGCCCGGCAGGGGGCAAGAGACCCAGTACTTC
cdr3_aa: CASSEPGRGQETQYF
clone_size: NA
j_call: TRBJ2-5
v_call: TRBV25-1
d_call: TRBD1
cdr3_length: 15

cdr3_nt: TGTGCCAGCATCGGACAGCCGAGCAATCAGCCCCAGCATTTT
cdr3_aa: CASIGQPSNQPQHF
clone_size: once
j_call: TRBJ1-5
v_call: TRBV6-1
d_call: NA
cdr3_length: 14